Detailed here is one T cell receptor (beta chain). The target of this receptor is not known. Within one base of it there is no much larger clone, and no base qualities were kept. CDR1 and CDR2 (SGHNT, YENEEA) derive from the germline V gene. From the cysteine up to the phenylalanine, the CDR3 has a length of 18 residues. This entry keeps only the CDR3 DNA: 54 bases, framed from base 1. Relative to germline, V is missing 1 base and J is missing 8 bases, with 11 bases of the junction outside any gene match. This entry comes from a study of T cells in Graves' hyperthyroidism and ophthalmopathy (dated by TCRdb to the late 2010s). In terms of the full investigation: Peripheral blood was sampled at the time of initial diagnosis, prior to any treatment. The paper reports TCR Vbeta CDR3 sequencing of over 130 peripheral blood samples: approximately 41 ophthalmopathy, about 75 hyperthyroidism and around 17 progressor patients. An independent validation cohort of under 20 hyperthyroidism patients and approximately 17 patients who later progressed to ophthalmopathy tested prospective prediction of ophthalmopathy. Once sampling was done, hyperthyroidism patients were given methimazole at a starting dose of 30 mg daily, whereas ophthalmopathy patients were given high-dose intravenous methylprednisolone. The 75 to 100 discovery patients were divided at random into training and test sets in a 7:3 ratio. Thyroid tissue and blood T-cell repertoires from six Graves' hyperthyroidism patients were also compared in the study. A discovery cohort of about 100 patients, approximately 44 with Graves' ophthalmopathy and approximately 57 with stable Graves' hyperthyroidism, was used to find distinguishing TCR V-J signatures.

The TCR beta CDR3 regions were amplified from the RNA transcripts. A first-round RT-PCR of the TCR CDR3 used the HTBI primer set with the Qiagen OneStep RT-PCR kit. A second multiplex PCR round built the libraries, followed by size selection and purification. Paired-end sequencing of the libraries was performed with 100 bp reads on an Illumina HiSeq2000. As for how the authors treated the data: SOAPnuke was used to process the raw data, removing reads that contained adapters or uncalled bases, had a mean Phred below 15, or lacked an exact match to the constant primer or identifier. COPE v1.2.5 was used to merge the high-quality paired reads, and each unique nucleotide sequence was defined as a clonotype. MiTCR v1.1 was used to align the clonotypes against IMGT TRBV, TRBD and TRBJ reference segments. Analysis was restricted to V-J combinations with a frequency above 0.0001, which covered 99.2% of repertoires. The TCS score was defined as F50 (clonal expansion) divided by E x V (chaos), with BLOSUM62-based TCRdist calculated between CDR3 peptides within each V-J. Welch's t-statistics and random forest reduced around 510 V-J features to 10 to 15, which were used in a naive Bayes classifier (R e1071). TCRdb's own reprocessing of the public reads used fastp at Q25 and MiXCR and kept productive beta chains. Here each entry gathers all rows of one CDR3 protein and keeps the most common genes and DNA. The V and J calls come from TCRdb's annotation, not from the publication. For this sample the table gives about 52,000 distinct CDR3 sequences, of which approximately 48% were detected only once. The ten biggest clones cover about 9.8% of the sample.

Ophthalmopathy patients had moderately to severely active disease, with a Clinical Activity Score of 3 or more, a NOSPECS grade of 4 or more, and a disease duration of less than 3 months. The study excluded patients with uncontrolled infections, other autoimmune diseases, pregnancy or lactation. Diagnoses were based on clinical symptoms, serum thyroxine and TRAb, thyroid ultrasound and orbital computed tomography. PBMCs were separated from approximately 9.9 ml of fresh peripheral blood using Ficoll-Paque density gradient centrifugation. Total RNA was extracted using Trizol reagent, and RNA quality was assessed on an Agilent 2100 Bioanalyzer. Broad study findings and their caveats: Blood samples also contained most of the expanded thyroid clonotypes (frequency above 0.001), which suggests that blood repertoires may reflect thyroid immune responses. No statistical method was used to set the sample size in advance, and investigators knew the group allocation. A model built on a 13 V-J signature distinguished ophthalmopathy from stable hyperthyroidism, reaching over 85% sensitivity and about 81% specificity in cross-validation and 80%/75% in testing. During validation, the model predicted progression to ophthalmopathy a median of about 6.5 months ahead of onset, with approximately 71% sensitivity and 72.22% specificity.

Sequencing input: blood. In this chain, TRBV11-3 is recombined with TRBJ2-2; 12 central bases correspond to TRBD2. The receptor was isolated from a woman in her forties or fifties with Graves' ophthalmopathy. The nucleotide sequence is TGTGCCAGCAGCTTAGGGACTAGCGGGGTGCTAGTTGGAGGGGAGCTGTTTTTT. Translated, it gives CASSLGTSGVLVGGELFF.